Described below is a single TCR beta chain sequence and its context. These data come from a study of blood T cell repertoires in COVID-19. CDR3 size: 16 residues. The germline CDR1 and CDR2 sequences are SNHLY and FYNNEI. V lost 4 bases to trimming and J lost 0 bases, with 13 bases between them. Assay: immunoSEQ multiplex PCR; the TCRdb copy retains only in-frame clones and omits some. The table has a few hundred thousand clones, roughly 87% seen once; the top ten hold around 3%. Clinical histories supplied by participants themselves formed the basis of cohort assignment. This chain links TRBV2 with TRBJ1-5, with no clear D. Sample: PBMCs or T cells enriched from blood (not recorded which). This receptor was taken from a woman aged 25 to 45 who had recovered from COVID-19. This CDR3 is CASSATAEYSNQPQHF. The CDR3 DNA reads TGTGCCAGCAGTGCCACAGCCGAATATAGCAATCAGCCCCAGCATTTT.